The present T cell receptor beta chain was sequenced within a study of control samples from healthy donors and cancer patients. Profiling relied on immunoSEQ multiplex PCR, and the TCRdb table lists in-frame clones only, not all of them. The data show 150,000 or so clones, approximately 93% seen once. The CDR3 has 15 amino acids. Looked up from germline, CDR1 is SGHTS and CDR2 is YDEGEE. V was shortened by 6 bases and J by 1 base, with 15 bases between the two germline ends. The chain has TRBV5-8 and TRBJ2-3, with TRBD1 as a possible D gene (6 bases). This sequence originates from a man between 18 and 35 years old in good health. Sequenced input: blood. In DNA form, the CDR3 reads TGTGCCAGCACCTCCCAACAGGGTCGCACAGATACGCAGTATTTT. Translation gives CASTSQQGRTDTQYF.